This TCR beta chain appears in the sequencing data of a study of blood T cells in healthy people across ages. Findings and caveats of the study: Expanded clonotype changes were possibly confounded by unknown donor CMV status. It was the long-lived donors that had more naive CD4+ cells and higher diversity than aged donors. Estimates of diversity drawn from one million T cells were considered underestimates.

The ends lost 8 bases at V and 1 base at J; junction bases unmatched: 3. CDR3 length: 13 residues. Germline-derived CDR1 and CDR2 are SGHDN and FVKESK. A word on this clonotype: The antigen remains undetermined.

A second PCR of 7 to 11 cycles used a sample-barcoded 5' primer and a J-beta primer mix. Each cDNA was tagged by a template-switch adaptor containing 12 random nucleotides. TCRdb used MiXCR to reprocess the 5' RACE reads, holding one entry per CDR3 protein. The sample has approximately 880,000 distinct CDR3 sequences, roughly 43% seen once. The sequencing sample was made of blood. This chain joins TRBV14 and TRBJ2-7, with 9 bases fitting TRBD1. This sequence originates from a young man in good health. In nucleotides, the CDR3 is TGTGCCAGCGAGGGGACAGGGTCCTACGAGCAGTACTTC. Its protein product is CASEGTGSYEQYF. The complete variable domain, with remaining parts taken from reference TRBV14 and TRBJ2-7, reads EAGVTQFPSHSVIEKGQTVTLRCDPISGHDNLYWYRRVMGKEIKFLLHFVKESKQDESGMPNNRFLAERTGGTYSTLKVQPAELEDSGVYFCASEGTGSYEQYFGPGTRLTVT.